This is a list of T cell receptor beta chains from one sample in a study of blood T cells in healthy people across ages. TCRdb redid the calling of the 5' RACE reads with MiXCR, one entry per CDR3 protein. The repertoire holds over 550,000 distinct CDR3 sequences, approximately 30% seen once, with around a sixth in the top ten. Material for sequencing was blood. These receptors all come from a woman of 80 years or more in good health. The CDR3 runs from the conserved cysteine through the conserved F or W. The D gene is left open where the match is weak. Size tells how often a clone was seen (once, few, many) or the class of an expanded clone, and some rows leave it out.

J: TRBJ2-1
size: many
V: TRBV7-3
D: NA
DNA: TGTGCCAGCAGTTTTACTCGCAATGAGCAGTTCTTC
CDR3: CASSFTRNEQFF

J: TRBJ2-2
size: NA
V: TRBV6-5
D: TRBD2
DNA: TGTGCCAGCAGTGGACTAGCGCTCAACACCGGGGAGCGGTTTTTT
CDR3: CASSGLALNTGERFF

J: TRBJ1-6
size: NA
V: TRBV30
D: NA
DNA: TGTGCCTGGAGTGTAAAAACAGGCGCAAGGGGTTATAATTCACCCCTCCACTTT
CDR3: CAWSVKTGARGYNSPLHF

J: TRBJ1-4
size: NA
V: TRBV15
D: TRBD1
DNA: TGTGCCACCAGCAGAGTAGACAGGGGGAATGAAAAACTGTTTTTT
CDR3: CATSRVDRGNEKLFF

J: TRBJ1-6
size: few
V: TRBV10-3
D: TRBD1
DNA: TGTGCCATCAGTGACCGGGACAGGAATTCACCCCTCCACTTT
CDR3: CAISDRDRNSPLHF

J: TRBJ2-7
size: many
V: TRBV7-3
D: NA
DNA: TGTGCCAGCAGCGACGGACTGCTGGAGGAGCAGTACTTC
CDR3: CASSDGLLEEQYF

J: TRBJ1-4
size: few
V: TRBV30
D: TRBD1
DNA: TGTGCCTGGAGGGACGTGACAGGGACTAGGGAAAAACTGTTTTTT
CDR3: CAWRDVTGTREKLFF

J: TRBJ1-2
size: many
V: TRBV3-1
D: NA
DNA: TGTGCCAGCAGCCAAGACTCGGCCAGGGGCCGGAATGGCTACACCTTC
CDR3: CASSQDSARGRNGYTF

J: TRBJ1-2
size: many
V: TRBV20-1
D: NA
DNA: TGCAGTGCCCCCAGGGTCTATGGCTACACCTTC
CDR3: CSAPRVYGYTF

J: TRBJ2-3
size: few
V: TRBV7-9
D: NA
DNA: TGTGCCAGCAGCCCCCGCGGCAGAAAGTCCCCGGATACGCAGTATTTT
CDR3: CASSPRGRKSPDTQYF

J: TRBJ1-1
size: many
V: TRBV29-1
D: TRBD1
DNA: TGCAGCGTTGGACAGGGAGGGAGCACTGAAGCTTTCTTT
CDR3: CSVGQGGSTEAFF

J: TRBJ1-6
size: NA
V: TRBV7-2
D: NA
DNA: TGTGCCAGCAGCCTAACGACCCGTTCACCCCTCCACTTT
CDR3: CASSLTTRSPLHF

J: TRBJ1-2
size: few
V: TRBV4-3
D: TRBD1
DNA: TGCGCCAGCAGCCAAACTGGGACAGGCTATGGCTACACCTTC
CDR3: CASSQTGTGYGYTF

J: TRBJ2-5
size: NA
V: TRBV5-1
D: NA
DNA: TGCGCCAGCAGCGGAGAGGCCCGGGTCGGCGGAGAGACCCAGTACTTC
CDR3: CASSGEARVGGETQYF

J: TRBJ2-7
size: NA
V: TRBV20-1
D: NA
DNA: TGCAGTGCTCCCAAGGGGGTCGGAGCCTACGAGCAGTACTTC
CDR3: CSAPKGVGAYEQYF

J: TRBJ1-2
size: many
V: TRBV11-2
D: NA
DNA: TGTGCCAGCAGCGGTGTGTCCTACACCTTC
CDR3: CASSGVSYTF

J: TRBJ2-1
size: many
V: TRBV12-3/TRBV12-4
D: TRBD1
DNA: TGTGCCAGCAGCCGGGACAGGGGTCCGTACAATGAGCAGTTCTTC
CDR3: CASSRDRGPYNEQFF

J: TRBJ2-1
size: few
V: TRBV6-1
D: TRBD2
DNA: TGTGCCAGCAGTGAACAAGGACTAGCTCACAATGAGCAGTTCTTC
CDR3: CASSEQGLAHNEQFF

J: TRBJ2-2
size: many
V: TRBV7-2
D: NA
DNA: TGTGCCAGCAGCTTGAGAGGACTGAACACCGGGGAGCTGTTTTTT
CDR3: CASSLRGLNTGELFF

J: TRBJ2-3
size: many
V: TRBV20-1
D: TRBD2
DNA: TGCAGTGCTTCAGATAGGGCTAGCGGGGATACGCAGTATTTT
CDR3: CSASDRASGDTQYF

J: TRBJ1-3
size: few
V: TRBV6-5
D: NA
DNA: TGTGCCAGCCGAAGGACGTTCGACTCTGGAAACACCATATATTTT
CDR3: CASRRTFDSGNTIYF

J: TRBJ1-5
size: NA
V: TRBV20-1
D: NA
DNA: TGCAGTGCTAGTGCGGATAGCAATCAGCCCCAGCATTTT
CDR3: CSASADSNQPQHF

J: TRBJ1-2
size: NA
V: TRBV20-1
D: NA
DNA: TGCAGTGCCCCGGACAACTATGGCTACACCTTC
CDR3: CSAPDNYGYTF

J: TRBJ2-7
size: few
V: TRBV4-3
D: TRBD2
DNA: TGCGCCAGCAGCCCCCACCGACTAGCGGGAGCCTCCTACGAGCAGTACTTC
CDR3: CASSPHRLAGASYEQYF

J: TRBJ1-6
size: many
V: TRBV20-1
D: NA
DNA: TGCAGTGCTCGACCCGGACGGAGCTATAATTCACCCCTCCACTTT
CDR3: CSARPGRSYNSPLHF

J: TRBJ2-7
size: NA
V: TRBV11-1
D: TRBD2
DNA: TGTGCCAGCAGCGACCCACGGCAGCGGGGGACCAACAATGAGCAGTACTTC
CDR3: CASSDPRQRGTNNEQYF

J: TRBJ2-5
size: NA
V: TRBV20-1
D: NA
DNA: TGCAGTGCTAGAGTGCTTATCGGGAGCAGGGAGACCCAGTACTTC
CDR3: CSARVLIGSRETQYF

J: TRBJ2-5
size: NA
V: TRBV27
D: NA
DNA: TGTGCCAGCAGTTTATCGCCAGGGATGGAGACCCAGTACTTC
CDR3: CASSLSPGMETQYF

J: TRBJ2-7
size: NA
V: TRBV7-3
D: TRBD2
DNA: TGTGCCAACAGCCCATTTAGCGGGGGGCGCTCCTACAATGAGCAGTACTTC
CDR3: CANSPFSGGRSYNEQYF

J: TRBJ1-2
size: many
V: TRBV30
D: NA
DNA: TGTGCCTGGAGGCAACAAGGGCCCTATGGCTACACCTTC
CDR3: CAWRQQGPYGYTF

J: TRBJ1-2
size: NA
V: TRBV30
D: TRBD1
DNA: TGTGCCTGGCATTCAGGGGGTGGCTACACCTTC
CDR3: CAWHSGGGYTF

J: TRBJ1-1
size: NA
V: TRBV6-5
D: TRBD1
DNA: TGTGCCAGCAGGTACAGGGGCATGGGGTCTGAAGCTTTCTTT
CDR3: CASRYRGMGSEAFF

J: TRBJ2-3
size: many
V: TRBV4-3
D: TRBD2
DNA: TGCGCCAGCAGCCAAGATCCAGCGGGGCCATTGACAGATACGCAGTATTTT
CDR3: CASSQDPAGPLTDTQYF

J: TRBJ2-7
size: NA
V: TRBV10-3
D: TRBD2
DNA: TGTGCCATCAGTGATACTAGCGGGGGGACCTACAATGCGCAGTACTTC
CDR3: CAISDTSGGTYNAQYF

J: TRBJ2-7
size: many
V: TRBV20-1
D: NA
DNA: TGCAGTGCTAGAGTTACAGTCTCCTACGAGCAGTACTTC
CDR3: CSARVTVSYEQYF

J: TRBJ2-3
size: NA
V: TRBV7-2
D: NA
DNA: TGTGCCAGCAGCTCTCGGACCCTCACAGATACGCAGTATTTT
CDR3: CASSSRTLTDTQYF

J: TRBJ2-6
size: many
V: TRBV29-1
D: NA
DNA: TGCAGCGTTGCAGGATCTGGGGCCAACGTCCTGACTTTC
CDR3: CSVAGSGANVLTF

J: TRBJ1-1
size: NA
V: TRBV12-3/TRBV12-4
D: NA
DNA: TGCGCCAGCAGTTTAGATTTTGAGACAGCGATAACTGAAGCTTTCTTT
CDR3: CASSLDFETAITEAFF

J: TRBJ2-3
size: many
V: TRBV9
D: NA
DNA: TGTGCCAGCAGCCCCCAGAGCACAGATACGCAGTATTTT
CDR3: CASSPQSTDTQYF